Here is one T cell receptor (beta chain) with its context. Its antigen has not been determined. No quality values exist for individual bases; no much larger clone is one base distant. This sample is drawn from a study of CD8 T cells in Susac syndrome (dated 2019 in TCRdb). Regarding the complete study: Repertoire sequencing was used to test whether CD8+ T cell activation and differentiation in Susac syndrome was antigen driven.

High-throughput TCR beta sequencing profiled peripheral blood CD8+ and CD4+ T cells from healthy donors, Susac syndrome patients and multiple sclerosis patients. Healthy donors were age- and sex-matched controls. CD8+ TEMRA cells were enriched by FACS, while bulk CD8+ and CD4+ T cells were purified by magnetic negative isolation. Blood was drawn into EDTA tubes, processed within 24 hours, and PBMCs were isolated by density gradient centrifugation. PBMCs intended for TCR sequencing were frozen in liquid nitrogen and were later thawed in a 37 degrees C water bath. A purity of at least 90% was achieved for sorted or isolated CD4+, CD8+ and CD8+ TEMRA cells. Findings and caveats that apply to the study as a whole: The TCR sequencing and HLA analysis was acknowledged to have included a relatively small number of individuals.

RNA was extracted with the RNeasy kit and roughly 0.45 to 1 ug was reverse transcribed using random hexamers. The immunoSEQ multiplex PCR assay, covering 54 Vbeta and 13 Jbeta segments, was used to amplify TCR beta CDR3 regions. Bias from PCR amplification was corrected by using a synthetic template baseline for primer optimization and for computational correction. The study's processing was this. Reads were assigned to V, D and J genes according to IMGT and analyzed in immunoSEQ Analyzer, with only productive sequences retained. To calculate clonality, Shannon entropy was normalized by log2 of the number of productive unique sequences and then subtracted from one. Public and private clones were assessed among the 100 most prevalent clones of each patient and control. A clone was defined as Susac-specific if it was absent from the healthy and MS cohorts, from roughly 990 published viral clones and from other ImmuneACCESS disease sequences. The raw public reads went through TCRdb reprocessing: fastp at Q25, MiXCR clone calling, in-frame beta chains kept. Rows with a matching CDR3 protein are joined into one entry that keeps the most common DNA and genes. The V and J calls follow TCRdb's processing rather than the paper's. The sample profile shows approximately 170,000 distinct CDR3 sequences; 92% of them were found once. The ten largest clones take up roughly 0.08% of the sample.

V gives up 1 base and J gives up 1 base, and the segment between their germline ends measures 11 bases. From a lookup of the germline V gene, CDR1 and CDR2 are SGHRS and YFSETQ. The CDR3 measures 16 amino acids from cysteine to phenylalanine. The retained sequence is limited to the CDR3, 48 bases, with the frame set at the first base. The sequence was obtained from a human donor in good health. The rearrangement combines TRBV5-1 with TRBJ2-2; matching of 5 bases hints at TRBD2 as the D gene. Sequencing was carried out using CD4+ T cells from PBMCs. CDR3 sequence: CASSLRSGKNTGELFF. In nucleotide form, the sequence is TGCGCCAGCAGCTTGAGGTCGGGGAAGAACACCGGGGAGCTGTTTTTT.